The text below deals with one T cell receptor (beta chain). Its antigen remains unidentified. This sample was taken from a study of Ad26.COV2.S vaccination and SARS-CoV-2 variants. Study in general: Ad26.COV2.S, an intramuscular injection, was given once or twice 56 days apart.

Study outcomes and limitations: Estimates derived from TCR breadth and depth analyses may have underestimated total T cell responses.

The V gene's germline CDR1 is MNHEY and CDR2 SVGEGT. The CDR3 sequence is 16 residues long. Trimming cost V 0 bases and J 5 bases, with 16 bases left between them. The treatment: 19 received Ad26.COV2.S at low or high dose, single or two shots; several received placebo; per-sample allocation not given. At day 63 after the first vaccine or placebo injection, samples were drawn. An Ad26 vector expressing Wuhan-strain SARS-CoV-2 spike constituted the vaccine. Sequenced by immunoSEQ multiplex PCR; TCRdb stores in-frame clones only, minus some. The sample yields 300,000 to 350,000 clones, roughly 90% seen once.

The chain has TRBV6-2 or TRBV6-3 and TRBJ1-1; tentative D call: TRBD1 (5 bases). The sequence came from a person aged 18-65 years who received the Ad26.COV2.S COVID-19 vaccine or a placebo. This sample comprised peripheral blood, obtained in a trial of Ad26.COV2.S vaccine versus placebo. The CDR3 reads CASSYSTRGRRTEAFF. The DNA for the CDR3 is TGTGCCAGCAGTTACTCGACAAGGGGCCGACGAACTGAAGCTTTCTTT.